The following is a TCR beta chain sequence with its context. The data originate from a study of blood T cell repertoires in COVID-19. Germline values: CDR1 MDHEN, CDR2 SYDVKM. The CDR3 extends over 14 amino acids. Germline trimming cut 5 bases from V and 7 bases from J; bases unmatched to any gene: 9. Data came from immunoSEQ multiplex PCR; TCRdb stores just in-frame clones and leaves some out. The sample has hundreds of thousands of clones; about 88% are singletons. Grouping used clinical history reported by participants in a survey and questionnaire. The source is a woman younger than 35 who had been exposed to COVID-19. V and J are TRBV28 and TRBJ1-1; TRBD1 matches 8 bases. Sample: PBMCs or T cells enriched from blood (not recorded which). In DNA form, the CDR3 reads TGTGCCAGCAGTCCCCCAGGGGGCCGAGGTGAAGCTTTCTTT. Translating it yields CASSPPGGRGEAFF. Together with reference TRBV28 and TRBJ1-1, the CDR3 gives the full variable domain: DVKVTQSSRYLVKRTGEKVFLECVQDMDHENMFWYRQDPGLGLRLIYFSYDVKMKEKGDIPEGYSVSREKKERFSLILESASTNQTSMYLCASSPPGGRGEAFFGQGTRLTVV.